The clone carrying this TCR beta chain came up many times. The record originates from a study of regulatory T cells in long-lasting Graves disease. V was shortened by 0 bases and J by 0 bases, with 5 bases between the two germline ends. CDR3 length: 13 residues. Germline loops: CDR1 DFQATT, CDR2 SNEGSKA (reference sequence). Time point here: newly diagnosed GD, antithyroid drugs for less than 3 months. PBMC-derived RNA was used for the TCR library. Arm-PCR of CDR3 regions and iRepertoire HTBI primers were the basis on which TCR beta libraries were built. TCRdb re-called the multiplex PCR reads through MiXCR, storing one row per CDR3 protein. The profile shows around 250,000 distinct CDR3 sequences, approximately 18% of them singletons. This same sample was also part of a study on T cells in Graves' hyperthyroidism and ophthalmopathy.

This clonotype was sampled from a woman aged 25 to 39 with Graves disease. V usage is TRBV20-1 and J usage is TRBJ1-1, with D hard to call. The material sequenced was peripheral blood mononuclear cells (PBMCs), taken at new diagnosis, from a patient treated with antithyroid drugs. DNA of the CDR3: TGCAGTGCTAGAGATCTCGTGAACACTGAAGCTTTCTTT. Amino acid sequence: CSARDLVNTEAFF.